This TCR beta chain originates from a study of T cell repertoires in cytomegalovirus infection. There are many counts of this clonotype. Via MiXCR, TCRdb re-called the reads, giving one row per CDR3 protein. This sample has under 200,000 distinct CDR3 sequences; more than 9% occur once, and the top ten carry roughly 4.8%. V was shortened by 5 bases and J by 3 bases, with 13 bases between the two germline ends. The CDR3 loop spans 14 amino acids. CDR1 and CDR2 from the germline V gene are SGHTA and FQGNSA. This chain uses TRBV7-2 with TRBJ1-2, with D hard to call. This sequence originates from a human donor in good health (CMV status not recorded). Some clones in this sample may be carry-over from other donors' samples. The source material was PBMCs. CDR3: CASSQSPPHYGYTF. CDR3 DNA: TGTGCCAGCAGCCAGTCCCCCCCTCACTATGGCTACACCTTC. Based on the CDR3 plus reference TRBV7-2 and TRBJ1-2, the full variable domain is GAGVSQSPSNKVTEKGKDVELRCDPISGHTALYWYRQSLGQGLEFLIYFQGNSAPDKSGLPSDRFSAERTGGSVSTLTIQRTQQEDSAVYLCASSQSPPHYGYTFGSGTRLTVV.